This T cell receptor beta chain was profiled in a study of T cells in Graves' hyperthyroidism and ophthalmopathy. Overall study: Once the initial diagnosis was made, peripheral blood was obtained before any treatment. Broader study findings: Peripheral blood also featured most of the thyroid clonotypes expanded above 0.001.

Researchers took RNA transcripts and amplified the TCR beta CDR3 regions from them. The HTBI primer set drove a first-round RT-PCR of the TCR CDR3. TCRdb called the multiplex PCR reads again in MiXCR, with one record for every CDR3 protein. The profile shows some 550,000 distinct CDR3 sequences, less than 25% of them singletons. This CDR3 region has 15 residues. Germline CDR1 reads SGHRS; CDR2 reads YFSETQ. The table lists this clonotype with a few counts. Its antigen remains unidentified. An end of the junction does not agree with germline; a read error may underlie this. V usage is TRBV5-1 and J usage is TRBJ1-2; D ambiguous. The sequencing input was blood. The clonotype was recovered from a man between 18 and 35 years old with Graves' hyperthyroidism. The CDR3 loop reads CASSLGLQDYYDYTF. The CDR3 coding sequence is TGCGCCAGCAGCTTGGGACTTCAGGACTACTATGACTACACCTTC.